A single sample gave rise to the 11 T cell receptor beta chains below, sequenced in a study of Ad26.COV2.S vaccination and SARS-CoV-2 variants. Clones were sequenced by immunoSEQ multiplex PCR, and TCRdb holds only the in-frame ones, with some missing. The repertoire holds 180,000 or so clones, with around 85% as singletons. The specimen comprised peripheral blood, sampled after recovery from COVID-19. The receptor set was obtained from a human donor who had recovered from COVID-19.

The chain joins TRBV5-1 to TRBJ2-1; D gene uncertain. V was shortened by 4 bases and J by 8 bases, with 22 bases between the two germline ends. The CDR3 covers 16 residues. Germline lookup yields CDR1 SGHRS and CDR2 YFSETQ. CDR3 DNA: TGCGCCAGCAGCCCCTTTCGCCCAGACATAGATGATGAGCAGTTCTTC. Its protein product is CASSPFRPDIDDEQFF.

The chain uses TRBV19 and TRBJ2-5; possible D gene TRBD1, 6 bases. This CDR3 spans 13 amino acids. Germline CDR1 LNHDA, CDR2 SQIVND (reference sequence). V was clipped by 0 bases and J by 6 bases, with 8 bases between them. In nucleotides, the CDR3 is TGTGCCAGTAGTATAGAGGGGGCGAAGACCCAGTACTTC. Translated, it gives CASSIEGAKTQYF.

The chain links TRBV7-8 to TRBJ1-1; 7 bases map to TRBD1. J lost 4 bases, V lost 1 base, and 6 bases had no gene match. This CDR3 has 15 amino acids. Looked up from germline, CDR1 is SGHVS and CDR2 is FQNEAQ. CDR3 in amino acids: CASSLEGGGGTEAFF. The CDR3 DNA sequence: TGTGCCAGCAGCTTAGAAGGGGGCGGAGGCACTGAAGCTTTCTTT.

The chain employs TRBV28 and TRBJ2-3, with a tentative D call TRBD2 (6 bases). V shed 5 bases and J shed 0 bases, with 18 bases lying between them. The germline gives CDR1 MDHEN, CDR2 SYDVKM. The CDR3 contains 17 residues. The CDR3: CASSPSWAGTSTDTQYF. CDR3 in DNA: TGTGCCAGCAGTCCAAGTTGGGCGGGAACTAGCACAGATACGCAGTATTTT.

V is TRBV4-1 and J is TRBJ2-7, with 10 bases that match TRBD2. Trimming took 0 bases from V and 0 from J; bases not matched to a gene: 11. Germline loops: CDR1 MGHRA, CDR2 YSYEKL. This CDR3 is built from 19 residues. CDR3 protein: CASSQERGLLAGRSYEQYF. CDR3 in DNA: TGCGCCAGCAGCCAAGAGCGAGGACTACTAGCGGGGCGCTCCTACGAGCAGTACTTC.

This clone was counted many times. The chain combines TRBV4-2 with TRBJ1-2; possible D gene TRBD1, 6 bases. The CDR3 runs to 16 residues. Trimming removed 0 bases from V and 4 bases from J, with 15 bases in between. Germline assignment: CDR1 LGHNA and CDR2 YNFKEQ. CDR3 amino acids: CASSQDGSGGAYGYTF. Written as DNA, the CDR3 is TGTGCCAGCAGCCAAGATGGCTCGGGGGGCGCCTATGGCTACACCTTC.

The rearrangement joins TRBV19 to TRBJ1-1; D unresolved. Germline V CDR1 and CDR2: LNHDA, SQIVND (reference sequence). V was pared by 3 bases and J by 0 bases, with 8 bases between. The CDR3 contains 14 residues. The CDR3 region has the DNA TGTGCCAGTAGTATCCGTCAAATGAACACTGAAGCTTTCTTT. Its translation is CASSIRQMNTEAFF. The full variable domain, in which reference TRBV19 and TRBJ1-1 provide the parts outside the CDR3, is DGGITQSPKYLFRKEGQNVTLSCEQNLNHDAMYWYRQDPGQGLRLIYYSQIVNDFQKGDIAEGYSVSREKKESFPLTVTSAQKNPTAFYLCASSIRQMNTEAFFGQGTRLTVV.

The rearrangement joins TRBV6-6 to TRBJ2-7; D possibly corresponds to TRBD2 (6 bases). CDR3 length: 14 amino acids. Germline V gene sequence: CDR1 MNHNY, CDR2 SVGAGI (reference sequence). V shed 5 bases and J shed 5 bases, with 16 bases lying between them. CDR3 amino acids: CASSTRDSTDEQYF. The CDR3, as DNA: TGTGCCAGCAGTACCCGGGACTCGACGGACGAGCAGTACTTC.

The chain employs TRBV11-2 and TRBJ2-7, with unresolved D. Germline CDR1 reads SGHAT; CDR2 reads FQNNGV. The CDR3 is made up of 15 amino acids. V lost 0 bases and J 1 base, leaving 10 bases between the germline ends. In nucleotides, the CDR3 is TGTGCCAGCAGCTTAGAAGATCATCCATCCTACGAGCAGTACTTC. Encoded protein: CASSLEDHPSYEQYF.

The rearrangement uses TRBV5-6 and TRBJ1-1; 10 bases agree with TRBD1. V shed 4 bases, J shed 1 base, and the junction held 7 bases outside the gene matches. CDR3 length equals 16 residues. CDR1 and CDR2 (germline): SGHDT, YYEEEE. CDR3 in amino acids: CASSVQTGGRNTEAFF. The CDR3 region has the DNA TGTGCCAGCAGCGTACAGACAGGGGGCCGGAACACTGAAGCTTTCTTT.

The CDR3 DNA reads TGTGCCAGCAGCTTCAGGGGAAAGGGCTATGGCTACACCTTC. It is translated as CASSFRGKGYGYTF. The rearrangement links TRBV11-1 to TRBJ1-2, with D possibly being TRBD1 (6 bases). V was trimmed by 3 bases and J by 4 bases, leaving 12 bases between them. Per the germline V gene, CDR1 is SGHAT and CDR2 is FQDESV (reference sequence). The length of the CDR3 is 14 residues. Variable domain in full (rest from reference TRBV11-1 and TRBJ1-2): EAEVAQSPRYKITEKSQAVAFWCDPISGHATLYWYRQILGQGPELLVQFQDESVVDDSQLPKDRFSAERLKGVDSTLKIQPAELGDSAMYLCASSFRGKGYGYTFGSGTRLTVV.